Below, one T cell receptor beta chain is given with its context. Antigen specificity is unknown. These data belong to a study of T cell responses to AZD1222 COVID-19 vaccine. The germline gives CDR1 SNHLY, CDR2 FYNNEI. V was cut by 7 bases and J by 0 bases, with 9 bases left in between. The CDR3 is 13 amino acids. Whole-study findings and limits: Repertoire sampling happened only post peak T cell response. Spike was spanned by vaccine-associated CD4 TCRs, with dominance at 160-218 and 743-854. It was only a handful of AZD1222 recipients who were seropositive at baseline.

TCRdb keeps only in-frame clones here, not all; method: immunoSEQ multiplex PCR. In the table there are approximately 96,000 clones, just over 85% of which are singletons. The clonotype comes from an adult who received the AZD1222 COVID-19 vaccine. V and J are TRBV2 and TRBJ1-1; maybe TRBD1 (5 bases). This specimen consisted of peripheral blood, obtained 28 days after the second AZD1222 dose. As DNA, the CDR3 is TGTGCCAGCACGGGGCAGATGAACACTGAAGCTTTCTTT. Amino acid sequence: CASTGQMNTEAFF. The entire variable domain, with the rest obtained from reference TRBV2 and TRBJ1-1, is as follows: EPEVTQTPSHQVTQMGQEVILRCVPISNHLYFYWYRQILGQKVEFLVSFYNNEISEKSEIFDDQFSVERPDGSNFTLKIRSTKLEDSAMYFCASTGQMNTEAFFGQGTRLTVV.